The rows below give T cell receptor beta chains drawn from one sample of a study of cytomegalovirus exposure and HLA in healthy donors. The method was immunoSEQ multiplex PCR; TCRdb's version includes in-frame clones alone and lacks a portion of them. This table has roughly 120,000 clones, more than 60% appearing once. What was sequenced was PBMCs. These receptors originate from a woman aged 60-70 years in good health and CMV-seropositive. Each CDR3 is given with its conserved first and last residue. A D gene is named only where the DNA matches it firmly. The size of a clone is reported for some rows only, either as once, few or many, or as a class for expanded clones.

J gene,clone size,D gene,V gene,CDR3 protein,CDR3 DNA
TRBJ1-5,-,-,TRBV2,CAGKGQGDQPQHF,TGCGCCGGAAAGGGGCAGGGCGATCAGCCCCAGCATTTT
TRBJ2-2,-,-,TRBV7-2,CASSLRGGANTGELFF,TGTGCCAGCAGCTTAAGGGGGGGTGCGAACACCGGGGAGCTGTTTTTT
TRBJ2-1,-,TRBD1,TRBV5-1,CASSSGQGIYNEQFF,TGCGCCAGCAGCTCCGGACAGGGGATCTACAATGAGCAGTTCTTC
TRBJ2-3,few,-,TRBV11-2,CASSQHRDVYF,TGTGCCAGCAGCCAACACCGGGATGTGTATTTT
TRBJ1-1,many,-,TRBV6-5,CASSYGEMNTEAFF,TGTGCCAGCAGTTACGGGGAGATGAACACTGAAGCTTTCTTT
TRBJ2-6,few,TRBD2,TRBV7-2,CASGEGSGANVLTF,TGTGCCAGCGGGGAGGGCTCTGGGGCCAACGTCCTGACTTTC
TRBJ2-5,-,TRBD1,TRBV5-1,CASSTGDSQETQYF,TGCGCCAGCAGCACCGGGGACAGCCAAGAGACCCAGTACTTC
TRBJ2-4,-,TRBD2,TRBV4-3,CASSQVRGGAKNIQYF,TGCGCCAGCAGCCAAGTACGGGGGGGAGCCAAAAACATTCAGTACTTC
TRBJ1-1,once,-,TRBV7-9,CASTVTADTEAFF,TGTGCCAGCACCGTGACTGCTGACACTGAAGCTTTCTTT
TRBJ2-3,-,TRBD2,TRBV4-1,CASSQDFGTSGGTDTQYF,TGCGCCAGCAGCCAAGATTTCGGGACTAGCGGGGGCACAGATACGCAGTATTTT
TRBJ2-7,-,TRBD2,TRBV5-4,CASSPPGGVRSYEQYF,TGTGCCAGCAGTCCCCCTGGGGGGGTTCGCTCCTACGAGCAGTACTTC
TRBJ2-1,once,-,TRBV4-3,CASSQEVLARNEQFF,TGCGCCAGCAGCCAAGAGGTACTAGCAAGAAATGAGCAGTTCTTC
TRBJ2-7,-,TRBD1,TRBV27,CASSPHGTVNEQYF,TGTGCCAGCAGTCCACACGGGACAGTGAACGAGCAGTACTTC
TRBJ2-7,-,TRBD2,TRBV29-1,CSATSGASYEQYF,TGCAGCGCGACTAGCGGAGCCTCCTACGAGCAGTACTTC
TRBJ2-1,-,-,TRBV19,CASNKRVVSSYNEQFF,TGTGCCAGTAATAAGCGGGTGGTTAGCTCCTACAATGAGCAGTTCTTC
TRBJ2-1,-,TRBD2,TRBV7-2,CASSLRGTSGVNEQFF,TGTGCCAGCAGCTTGAGGGGGACTAGCGGGGTTAATGAGCAGTTCTTC